The 30 T cell receptor beta chains presented below share a single source sample, sequenced in a study of OX40 agonist ivuxolimab in advanced cancers. Using immunoSEQ multiplex PCR, the repertoire was profiled, and TCRdb retains in-frame clones only, with some absent. The repertoire holds about 76,000 clones, with roughly 80% as singletons. The specimen was CD4+ or CD8+ T cells sorted from blood, collected in a trial of the OX40 agonist ivuxolimab. The receptors stem from an adult with an advanced solid tumor such as melanoma, head and neck, liver or kidney cancer.

V usage is TRBV5-1 and J usage is TRBJ2-1; 7 nucleotides align to TRBD2. The CDR3 sequence is 15 residues long. The ends lost 5 bases at V and 4 bases at J; junction bases unmatched: 9. The germline V gene has CDR1 SGHRS and CDR2 YFSETQ. CDR3 residues: CASSLPSGGYNEQFF. CDR3 nucleotides: TGCGCCAGCAGTCTTCCTAGCGGAGGTTACAATGAGCAGTTCTTC.

CDR3 in DNA: TGTGCCAGCAGTCGAACAGGGGGGGACAACAATGAGCAGTTCTTC. Translated, it gives CASSRTGGDNNEQFF. V gene TRBV7-4 combines with J gene TRBJ2-1; TRBD1 is a possible D gene (8 bases). There are 15 residues in the CDR3. From germline, CDR1 is SGHVT and CDR2 SQSDAQ. Trimming pared 6 bases from V and 5 bases from J, leaving 17 bases between.

This chain joins TRBV5-5 and TRBJ1-1; D uncertain. The germline CDR1 and CDR2 sequences are SGHKS and YYEKEE (reference sequence). The CDR3 spans 13 residues. V gave up 0 bases and J gave up 7 bases, with 10 bases separating them. CDR3 bases: TGTGCCAGCAGCTTGGAAGGAGGACGTGAAGCTTTCTTT. Encoded protein: CASSLEGGREAFF.

The rearrangement joins TRBV5-6 to TRBJ1-6; unclear D gene. Germline loops: CDR1 SGHDT, CDR2 YYEEEE. The V gene lost 0 bases and the J gene lost 0 bases, with 13 bases spanning the gap. This CDR3 contains 18 residues. This CDR3 reads CASSLAGRPNSYNSPLHF. The CDR3 DNA is TGTGCCAGCAGCTTGGCCGGTCGGCCAAACTCCTATAATTCACCCCTCCACTTT.

This chain links TRBV29-1 with TRBJ2-1; 10 nucleotides align to TRBD2. The CDR3 length is 14 residues. Germline V gene data show CDR1 as SQVTM and CDR2 as ANQGSEA. Germline trimming cut 7 bases from V and 8 bases from J; bases unmatched to any gene: 11. The CDR3: CSARLAGDRYEQFF. The CDR3, as DNA: TGCAGCGCTAGGCTAGCGGGGGATAGGTATGAGCAGTTCTTC.

The chain carries TRBV6-6 and TRBJ2-5; 10 positions agree with TRBD1. V shed 6 bases, J shed 5 bases, and the junction held 3 bases outside the gene matches. The CDR3 has 13 amino acids. The germline CDR1 and CDR2 sequences are MNHNY and SVGAGI (reference sequence). CDR3 amino acids: CASRTGGAETQYF. CDR3 bases: TGTGCCAGCAGGACAGGGGGCGCGGAGACCCAGTACTTC.

This clone has just one count. This chain links TRBV28 with TRBJ2-3, with 8 bases identical to TRBD2. CDR1 and CDR2 from the germline V gene are MDHEN and SYDVKM. This CDR3 has 16 amino acids. Losses at the gene ends were 5 bases for V and 4 bases for J; bases not matched to a gene: 11. The CDR3 nucleotides are TGTGCCAGCAGTGTCCAGAGCGGGAGTCGGGCAGATACGCAGTATTTT. Amino acid sequence: CASSVQSGSRADTQYF. The whole variable domain, remainder taken from reference TRBV28 and TRBJ2-3, is DVKVTQSSRYLVKRTGEKVFLECVQDMDHENMFWYRQDPGLGLRLIYFSYDVKMKEKGDIPEGYSVSREKKERFSLILESASTNQTSMYLCASSVQSGSRADTQYFGPGTRLTVL.

The chain couples TRBV7-9 to TRBJ1-3; tentatively, D is TRBD1 (5 bases). This CDR3 is 13 amino acids long. Trimming removed 4 bases from V and 6 bases from J, with 10 bases in between. Looked up from germline, CDR1 is SEHNR and CDR2 is FQNEAQ (reference sequence). CDR3: CASSWDAENTIYF. As DNA, the CDR3 is TGTGCCAGCAGCTGGGACGCCGAAAACACCATATATTTT.

This sequence joins TRBV2 and TRBJ1-4, with D hard to call. V lost 4 bases, J lost 7 bases, and 10 bases lay in between. This CDR3 spans 13 amino acids. Germline CDR1 SNHLY, CDR2 FYNNEI. In nucleotides, the CDR3 is TGTGCCAGCAGTGTTTTCCCACGTGAAAAACTGTTTTTT. Its protein is CASSVFPREKLFF.

This rearrangement joins TRBV10-3 to TRBJ1-2; 7 nucleotides line up with TRBD1. V lost 4 bases, J lost 3 bases, and 5 bases stayed unmatched. CDR3 length equals 14 residues. Germline-derived CDR1 and CDR2 are ENHRY and SYGVKD. The CDR3 coding sequence is TGTGCCATCAGTGGGTCCAGGGGGGACTATGGCTACACCTTC. Translation gives CAISGSRGDYGYTF.

The chain is built from TRBV30 and TRBJ2-7; the D is unclear. Germline V CDR1 and CDR2: GTSNPN, SVGIG (reference sequence). This CDR3 spans 12 amino acids. V gave up 2 bases and J gave up 9 bases, with 14 bases separating them. CDR3 DNA sequence: TGTGCCTGGAGTTCGGTCTCCCGGGTGCAGTACTTC. This sequence encodes CAWSSVSRVQYF.

V usage is TRBV2 and J usage is TRBJ1-6; possible D gene TRBD1, 5 bases. The CDR3 spans 15 residues. Germline V gives CDR1 SNHLY, CDR2 FYNNEI. Deletions cut 8 bases from V and 7 bases from J, with 18 bases between. CDR3 sequence reads: CASRLTGTENSPLHF. The CDR3 region has the DNA TGTGCCAGCCGTTTGACCGGGACCGAGAATTCACCCCTCCACTTT.

The rearrangement links TRBV5-8 to TRBJ2-3; 7 bases map to TRBD2. The trim removed 8 bases at V and 2 bases at J, leaving 5 bases unmatched. Germline values: CDR1 SGHTS, CDR2 YDEGEE. CDR3 length: 13 amino acids. CDR3 protein: CARSSGLTDTQYF. CDR3 in DNA: TGTGCCAGGAGTAGCGGGCTCACAGATACGCAGTATTTT.

The chain uses TRBV7-2 and TRBJ2-1; D remains unclear. The CDR3 totals 16 residues. CDR1 and CDR2 (germline): SGHTA, FQGNSA. Trimming pared 5 bases from V and 1 base from J, leaving 15 bases between. CDR3 amino acids: CASSLRLDQSYNEQFF. The CDR3 DNA reads as TGTGCCAGCAGCCTCAGATTGGACCAATCCTACAATGAGCAGTTCTTC.

This sequence joins TRBV6-5 and TRBJ1-3; D may be TRBD1 (5 bases). There are 14 residues in the CDR3. CDR1 is MNHEY, CDR2 SVGAGI, per germline. Trimming pared 5 bases from V and 3 bases from J, leaving 11 bases between. The CDR3 DNA sequence: TGTGCCAGCAGTGAGACAGAAGATGGAAACACCATATATTTT. It specifies CASSETEDGNTIYF.

The chain has TRBV7-9 and TRBJ2-7; 10 nucleotides agree with TRBD1. The CDR3 has 14 amino acids. The V and J ends lost 5 bases and 6 bases, in that order; junction bases with no gene match: 7. CDR1 is SEHNR and CDR2 is FQNEAQ in the germline V gene (reference sequence). CDR3 in amino acids: CASSPMGQGSEQYF. CDR3 bases: TGTGCCAGCAGCCCGATGGGACAGGGGAGCGAGCAGTACTTC.

CDR3 residues: CASSSNFIGASGNTIYF. CDR3 nucleotide sequence: TGTGCCAGCTCATCGAATTTCATTGGGGCCTCTGGAAACACCATATATTTT. The V call is TRBV18, the J call TRBJ1-3; TRBD1 might be the D (5 bases). The germline V gene encodes CDR1 KGHSH and CDR2 LQKENI. The CDR3 extends over 17 amino acids. V lost 5 bases to trimming and J lost 0 bases, with 17 bases between them.

The rearrangement uses TRBV7-8 and TRBJ2-1, with TRBD2 matching 9 bases. Germline values: CDR1 SGHVS, CDR2 FQNEAQ. CDR3 length: 12 amino acids. V shed 5 bases, J shed 14 bases, and the junction held 7 bases outside the gene matches. CDR3 sequence reads: CASSQQREVEFF. The DNA of the CDR3 is TGTGCCAGCAGCCAACAGCGGGAGGTCGAGTTCTTC. Drawing the rest from reference TRBV7-8 and TRBJ2-1, the complete variable domain is GAGVSQSPRYKVAKRGQDVALRCDPISGHVSLFWYQQALGQGPEFLTYFQNEAQLDKSGLPSDRFFAERPEGSVSTLKIQRTQQEDSAVYLCASSQQREVEFFGPGTRLTVL.

The chain carries TRBV19 and TRBJ2-1; 10 bases align to TRBD1. Trimming took 3 bases from V and 3 from J; bases not matched to a gene: 8. CDR1 LNHDA and CDR2 SQIVND come from the germline V gene (reference sequence). The CDR3 loop spans 17 amino acids. DNA for the CDR3: TGTGCCAGTAGTATGGGGAGGGACAGGGGTGGCTACAATGAGCAGTTCTTC. Its translation is CASSMGRDRGGYNEQFF.

The chain combines TRBV6-1 with TRBJ1-5, with a weak D call TRBD1 (5 bases). Germline CDR1 is MNHNS and CDR2 is SASEGT. This CDR3 region has 14 residues. The germline V and J ends were trimmed by 4 bases and 4 bases, with 11 bases remaining between them. The CDR3 coding sequence is TGTGCCAGCAGTGTCCGGGGCCTAAATCAGCCCCAGCATTTT. Residues: CASSVRGLNQPQHF.

The gene calls are TRBV18 and TRBJ1-1, with 11 bases lining up with TRBD1. This CDR3 is built from 16 residues. In germline, CDR1 is KGHSH, CDR2 LQKENI. V shed 2 bases, J shed 7 bases, and the junction held 9 bases outside the gene matches. CDR3 coding DNA: TGTGCCAGCTCACCAAGGACAGGGGGCTCAGGTGATGAAGCTTTCTTT. Its protein product is CASSPRTGGSGDEAFF.

The rearrangement uses TRBV9 and TRBJ2-3, with D perhaps given as TRBD1 or TRBD2 (5 bases each). V lost 8 bases to trimming and J lost 2 bases, with 15 bases between them. Germline CDR1 SGDLS, CDR2 YYNGEE. The CDR3 is 14 amino acids. The CDR3 here is CASNPGPNTDTQYF. DNA for the CDR3: TGTGCCAGTAACCCGGGACCAAACACAGATACGCAGTATTTT.

This clone showed up just once. V gene TRBV6-5 combines with J gene TRBJ2-7; no clear D. Germline CDR1 is MNHEY and CDR2 is SVGAGI. Trimming left V 0 bases short and J 2 bases short, with 8 bases between. There are 14 residues in the CDR3. CDR3 loop: CASSYSSGAYEQYF. DNA of the CDR3: TGTGCCAGCAGTTACTCGAGTGGCGCCTACGAGCAGTACTTC.

The chain recombines TRBV10-1 with TRBJ2-1, with 7 nucleotides matching TRBD1. V dropped 6 bases and J dropped 9; count of bases not matched to a gene: 17. CDR3 length: 16 residues. Germline V gene sequence: CDR1 WNHNN, CDR2 SYGVQD (reference sequence). As DNA, the CDR3 is TGCGCCAGCAGCTCCGACAGGGAAGACACACAAGTTGAGCAGTTCTTC. It codes for CASSSDREDTQVEQFF.

The gene calls are TRBV28 and TRBJ1-5; 8 positions match TRBD1. The length of the CDR3 is 15 residues. Germline V gives CDR1 MDHEN, CDR2 SYDVKM. Unmatched junction bases numbered 11, after V lost 8 bases and J lost 5 bases. The CDR3 is CASAIQGVLHQPQHF. DNA for the CDR3: TGTGCCAGCGCGATACAGGGGGTCCTGCATCAGCCCCAGCATTTT.

The rearrangement joins TRBV4-1 to TRBJ1-5; 7 bases are shared with TRBD1. The CDR3 loop spans 17 amino acids. Trimming removed 4 bases from V and 7 bases from J; junction bases left unmatched: 16. Germline V gene lookup returns CDR1 MGHRA and CDR2 YSYEKL. DNA for the CDR3: TGCGCCAGCAGCCGGTTAATGGACAGGACCCAGGGCCAGCCCCAGCATTTT. This encodes CASSRLMDRTQGQPQHF.

The rearrangement links TRBV7-9 to TRBJ1-3; unclear D gene. The CDR3 sequence is 16 residues long. Germline V lookup: CDR1 SEHNR, CDR2 FQNEAQ (reference sequence). Trimming left V 1 base short and J 1 base short, with 11 bases between. The CDR3 protein is CASSLVNAGSGNTIYF. CDR3 DNA: TGTGCCAGCAGCTTAGTGAACGCGGGATCTGGAAACACCATATATTTT.

This sequence joins TRBV10-3 and TRBJ1-2; D is possibly TRBD1 (5 bases). Germline V lookup: CDR1 ENHRY, CDR2 SYGVKD. There are 14 residues in the CDR3. V lost 9 bases and J lost 4, with 18 bases in between. CDR3 sequence (DNA): TGTGCCATAGGGGCAGAGAGAACCCCCTATGGCTACACCTTC. Its translation is CAIGAERTPYGYTF.

This chain uses TRBV19 with TRBJ1-5, with TRBD1 matching over 7 bases. The CDR3 contains 15 residues. V lost 3 bases to trimming and J lost 6 bases; unmatched junction nucleotides: 8. Germline CDR1 reads LNHDA; CDR2 reads SQIVND (reference sequence). The CDR3 loop reads CASSIPQGKGQPQHF. The CDR3 DNA is TGTGCCAGTAGTATCCCACAGGGGAAAGGTCAGCCCCAGCATTTT.

This clone was counted between two and nine times. CDR3 nucleotides: TGTGCCAGCAGCCCCCGGGGGGCTTTCGGGGAGCTGTTTTTT. Amino acid sequence: CASSPRGAFGELFF. V gene TRBV6-5 combines with J gene TRBJ2-2, with a weak D call TRBD2 (7 bases). The CDR3 consists of 14 residues. Germline lookup yields CDR1 MNHEY and CDR2 SVGAGI. V was pared by 6 bases and J by 7 bases, with 15 bases between.